Listed below are T cell receptor beta chains from one sample, sequenced in a study of human T cells and chemical hapten exposure. TCRdb reanalysed the 5' RACE reads using MiXCR and keeps one entry per CDR3 protein. The sample contains more than 60,000 distinct CDR3 sequences, around 15% of which appear only once. These receptors all stem from a female donor in good health. Each CDR3 is given without its conserved first and last residue. The order of the fields is V gene, CDR3 protein.

TRBV3-1 | ASSQDRTGWGEKLF
TRBV28 | ASSLSGSPPDTQY
TRBV5-1 | ASSPGTGSYGEAF
TRBV4-1 | ASSPGQGPTYEQY
TRBV5-1 | ASSLGQGSNTGELF
TRBV20-1 | SARDGGRAEAF
TRBV5-6 | ASSLSGGAGELF
TRBV12-5 | ASGLGFSDGYT
TRBV20-1 | SARDVPGLRPDTQY
TRBV12-3/TRBV12-4 | ASSSDLRGDTIY
TRBV7-9 | ASSAALAEQETQY
TRBV15 | ATSRGEQPQH
TRBV6-5 | ASSRWGQGSGTEAF
TRBV20-1 | SEPGPENTEAF
TRBV19 | APQVGGYSYEQY
TRBV7-2 | ASSLVGVSVTEAF
TRBV7-6 | ASSFPDNEQF
TRBV12-3/TRBV12-4 | ASILPWAENTEAF
TRBV5-1 | ASSLGNSYNEQF
TRBV14 | ASSQVFSTYYGYT
TRBV5-4 | ASSGGQGGTEAF
TRBV2 | ASSEDSSGAKNIQY
TRBV27 | ASSFGGGLAKNIQY
TRBV20-1 | SASIFEAF
TRBV29-1 | SVQTTEQF
TRBV6-2/TRBV6-3 | ASTMTGPNTGELF
TRBV7-2 | ASSPNDNQPQH
TRBV20-1 | SARPRGRRGGNSDTQY
TRBV5-1 | ASSLGQGPGNTIY
TRBV28 | ASSLEGGRNEQF
TRBV7-2 | ASSLGGSRGPYGYT
TRBV20-1 | SARDLRGSGRDEQY
TRBV6-6 | ASSYDRNYGYT
TRBV7-2 | ASTPTRDTDTQY
TRBV20-1 | SARGGWENSPLH
TRBV5-1 | ASYGLAGVEETQY
TRBV5-6 | ASSLTSTDTQY
TRBV7-2 | ASSLSSSYNEQF
TRBV2 | ATNRVVSNQPQH